Listed here are 23 T cell receptor beta chains from one sample, sequenced in a study of T cell responses to AZD1222 COVID-19 vaccine (dated by TCRdb to the early 2020s). The time point label on this specimen signifies: baseline before first vaccination. The library was obtained by the immunoSEQ multiplex PCR assay. TCRdb took over this immuneACCESS table, retaining in-frame rearrangements with V and J assigned. Such tables are incomplete; in checked studies, under half of the missing clones stem from an unresolved V gene, and the remainder is unexplained. Recorded for this sample are 100,000 to 150,000 clones; 87% of them occurred a single time. Jointly, the top ten make up around 1.6% of the sample. The source was peripheral blood, collected on day 0 of AZD1222 vaccination. These TCRs come from an adult in good health.

The chain joins TRBV21-1 to TRBJ2-1; the D call TRBD1 from the table was never checked on the DNA. TRBV21-1 is designated a pseudogene. This CDR3 comprises 15 residues. The DNA of the CDR3 is TGTGCCAGCAGCAGGGACAGGGGGGACTACAATGAGCAGTTCTTC. Its translation: CASSRDRGDYNEQFF.

This sequence joins TRBV29-1 and TRBJ2-7; unclear D gene. The CDR3 runs to 12 residues. Germline assignment: CDR1 SQVTM and CDR2 ANQGSEA. Between the trimmed V and J ends, which lost 0 bases and 2 bases, there was a span of 5 bases. DNA for the CDR3: TGCAGCGTTGAAGACGGAACCTACGAGCAGTACTTC. This sequence encodes CSVEDGTYEQYF.

This clone was detected a few times. The gene calls are TRBV2 and TRBJ1-2, with a weak D call TRBD1 (6 bases). This CDR3 contains 17 residues. Per germline, CDR1 SNHLY and CDR2 FYNNEI. The V and J ends lost 0 bases and 2 bases respectively, with 16 bases between them. CDR3 DNA: TGTGCCAGCAGTGAAGCGCGGGGGGCGGTCAGGAACTATGGCTACACCTTC. Translated: CASSEARGAVRNYGYTF.

This chain uses TRBV6-5 with TRBJ2-7, with a possible D match to TRBD1 (5 bases). The germline CDR1 and CDR2 sequences are MNHEY and SVGAGI. V was pared by 7 bases and J by 4 bases, with 11 bases between. CDR3 length: 12 residues. CDR3 loop: CASKLTDYEQYF. The CDR3 DNA reads TGTGCCAGCAAACTGACAGATTACGAGCAGTACTTC.

The CDR3 DNA reads as TGTGCCATCAGTGAGGCCCCCAGGGATCGCCAGCATTTT. Translating it yields CAISEAPRDRQHF. The rearrangement links TRBV10-3 to TRBJ1-5; D may be TRBD1 (5 bases). This CDR3 has 13 residues. Germline CDR1 ENHRY, CDR2 SYGVKD. V was pared by 2 bases and J by 12 bases, with 14 bases between.

CDR3 nucleotides: TGCAGTGCTAGTGGGACGGCGGATTATGGCTACACCTTC. Translation gives CSASGTADYGYTF. The J gene is TRBJ1-2, the V gene TRBV20-1, with D perhaps TRBD1 (5 bases). Germline lookup yields CDR1 DFQATT and CDR2 SNEGSKA (reference sequence). V was shortened by 3 bases and J by 5 bases, with 13 bases between the two germline ends. The CDR3 has 13 amino acids.

The rearrangement joins TRBV28 to TRBJ1-4; no clear D gene. Germline lookup yields CDR1 MDHEN and CDR2 SYDVKM. The CDR3 is 12 residues long. The V and J ends lost 8 bases and 8 bases respectively, with 12 bases between them. DNA of the CDR3: TGTGCCAGCCGTTCCTATGACGAAAAACTGTTTTTT. Its protein is CASRSYDEKLFF.

This chain uses TRBV7-2 with TRBJ2-2; 7 nucleotides align to TRBD1. The CDR3 totals 14 residues. The germline V gene encodes CDR1 SGHTA and CDR2 FQGNSA. J lost 1 base, V lost 7 bases, and 3 bases had no gene match. The CDR3 is CASIGQENTGELFF. In DNA form, the CDR3 reads TGTGCCAGCATCGGACAGGAGAACACCGGGGAGCTGTTTTTT.

The chain recombines TRBV27 with TRBJ1-2; a possible D gene is TRBD1 (5 bases). CDR1 MNHEY and CDR2 SMNVEV come from the germline V gene (reference sequence). The CDR3 sequence is 15 residues long. V gave up 3 bases and J gave up 0 bases, with 11 bases separating them. The CDR3 here is CASSLWGGANYGYTF. As DNA, the CDR3 is TGTGCCAGCAGTTTGTGGGGGGGGGCTAACTATGGCTACACCTTC.

The CDR3 DNA sequence: TGTGCCAGCAGCTTGAATTGGGGGTCGGAGACCCAGTACTTC. Translation gives CASSLNWGSETQYF. The V call is TRBV5-4, the J call TRBJ2-5; D may match TRBD1 or TRBD2 (5 bases each). Between the trimmed V and J ends, which lost 1 base and 5 bases, there was a span of 12 bases. CDR3 size: 14 residues. In germline, CDR1 is SGHNT, CDR2 YYREEE (reference sequence).

The chain combines TRBV4-3 with TRBJ1-1; a possible D gene is TRBD1 (6 bases). Germline V gene lookup returns CDR1 LGHNA and CDR2 YSLEER. Trimming stripped 0 bases from V and 6 bases from J, with 17 bases between. The CDR3 sequence is 16 residues long. CDR3 residues: CASSQDETAKGAEAFF. The CDR3 nucleotides read TGCGCCAGCAGCCAAGATGAGACGGCGAAGGGGGCTGAAGCTTTCTTT.

The chain recombines TRBV6-2 or TRBV6-3 with TRBJ2-7; D unclear. The CDR3 is 14 residues long. Per germline, CDR1 MNHEY and CDR2 SVGEGT. V was trimmed by 2 bases and J by 5 bases, leaving 13 bases between them. Here the CDR3 reads CASSYDLGMDEQYF. The CDR3 DNA reads TGTGCCAGCAGTTACGATCTGGGGATGGACGAGCAGTACTTC.

The chain employs TRBV5-4 and TRBJ2-3; D is uncertain. V was clipped by 0 bases and J by 0 bases, with 11 bases between them. The CDR3 loop spans 16 amino acids. In germline, CDR1 is SGHNT, CDR2 YYREEE (reference sequence). Here the CDR3 reads CASSLGGQLSTDTQYF. Here the CDR3 DNA reads TGTGCCAGCAGCTTGGGAGGCCAACTTAGCACAGATACGCAGTATTTT.

The chain combines TRBV10-3 with TRBJ1-4; possibly TRBD1 for D (6 bases). CDR1 is ENHRY and CDR2 is SYGVKD in the germline V gene. Trimming removed 3 bases from V and 4 bases from J, with 12 bases in between. This CDR3 comprises 15 residues. The CDR3 loop reads CAISDRGQHNEKLFF. The CDR3 DNA reads as TGTGCCATCAGTGACCGCGGACAGCATAATGAAAAACTGTTTTTT.

The CDR3 region is CASSMWTSGDYNEQFF. CDR3 bases: TGTGCCAGCAGCATGTGGACTAGCGGAGATTACAATGAGCAGTTCTTC. V gene TRBV13 combines with J gene TRBJ2-1; 10 nucleotides line up with TRBD2. Per germline, CDR1 PRHDT and CDR2 FYEKMQ (reference sequence). The CDR3 has 16 residues. V dropped 5 bases and J dropped 4; count of bases not matched to a gene: 8.

The chain combines TRBV28 with TRBJ1-5, with TRBD1 identical over 9 bases. Germline assignment: CDR1 MDHEN and CDR2 SYDVKM. V lost 3 bases to trimming and J lost 7 bases; unmatched junction nucleotides: 4. The CDR3 is 14 amino acids. CDR3 DNA sequence: TGTGCCAGCAGTTTGCGACAGGGGGAACAGCCCCAGCATTTT. This sequence encodes CASSLRQGEQPQHF.

The rearrangement links TRBV7-9 to TRBJ1-4; D call uncertain. The CDR3 length is 11 residues. Trimming cost V 2 bases and J 10 bases, with 5 bases left between them. Germline loops: CDR1 SEHNR, CDR2 FQNEAQ (reference sequence). CDR3 DNA sequence: TGTGCCAGCAGCTTAATCGGAAAACTGTTTTTT. It codes for CASSLIGKLFF. Using reference TRBV7-9 and TRBJ1-4 for the parts outside the CDR3, the full variable domain is DTGVSQNPRHKITKRGQNVTFRCDPISEHNRLYWYRQTLGQGPEFLTYFQNEAQLEKSRLLSDRFSAERPKGSFSTLEIQRTEQGDSAMYLCASSLIGKLFFGSGTQLSVL.

CDR3 residues: CASSPGLAGGPDTQYF. The CDR3 DNA is TGTGCCAGCAGCCCCGGACTAGCGGGGGGGCCAGATACGCAGTATTTT. The rearrangement links TRBV7-6 to TRBJ2-3, with 15 bases identical to TRBD2. The CDR3 is 16 residues long. J gave up 4 bases and V 5 bases, and 4 bases lay outside the gene matches. Germline-derived CDR1 and CDR2 are SGHVS and FNYEAQ.

The chain employs TRBV3-1 (or the pseudogene TRBV3-2) and TRBJ2-5, with D maybe TRBD1 (6 bases). The CDR3 spans 13 residues. Trimming pared 1 base from V and 4 bases from J, leaving 7 bases between. Germline-derived CDR1 and CDR2 are LGHDT and YNNKEL (reference sequence). This CDR3 reads CASSQAGAETQYF. CDR3 nucleotide sequence: TGTGCCAGCAGCCAAGCAGGGGCAGAGACCCAGTACTTC.

The V call is TRBV18, the J call TRBJ1-4; 10 bases agree with TRBD1. V gave up 3 bases and J gave up 6 bases; unmatched junction bases: 7. The germline V gene has CDR1 KGHSH and CDR2 LQKENI. The length of the CDR3 is 16 residues. CDR3 in DNA: TGTGCCAGCTCACCTTTGCCGGGACAGGGGTATGAAAAACTGTTTTTT. Its translation is CASSPLPGQGYEKLFF.

V gene TRBV7-2 combines with J gene TRBJ2-7; TRBD2 is a possible D gene (5 bases). Germline-derived CDR1 and CDR2 are SGHTA and FQGNSA. Trimming cost V 1 base and J 1 base, with 11 bases left between them. CDR3 length: 15 amino acids. In DNA, the CDR3 is TGTGCCAGCAGCTTAGTGCCGGACTTGTCCTACGAGCAGTACTTC. Its translation is CASSLVPDLSYEQYF. Variable domain in full (rest from reference TRBV7-2 and TRBJ2-7): GAGVSQSPSNKVTEKGKDVELRCDPISGHTALYWYRQSLGQGLEFLIYFQGNSAPDKSGLPSDRFSAERTGGSVSTLTIQRTQQEDSAVYLCASSLVPDLSYEQYFGPGTRLTVT.

This chain connects TRBV5-1 to TRBJ1-2; D is ambiguous. The V end was cut by 4 bases, the J end by 8 bases, with 18 bases between. The CDR3 length is 14 residues. Germline loops: CDR1 SGHRS, CDR2 YFSETQ. CDR3 DNA: TGCGCCAGCAGCCAGCCCCGCGGCGGAGGGGGCTACACCTTC. This gives the protein CASSQPRGGGGYTF.

This sequence joins TRBV28 and TRBJ1-5; D is ambiguous. With 4 bases removed from V and 4 bases from J, the gap between germline ends came to 8 bases. Germline CDR1 reads MDHEN; CDR2 reads SYDVKM. This CDR3 region has 13 residues. CDR3 region: CASSSAGNQPQHF. CDR3 nucleotides: TGTGCCAGCAGTTCTGCGGGGAATCAGCCCCAGCATTTT.